The 18 T cell receptor beta chains below were found in one sample sequenced in a study of T cell responses to AZD1222 COVID-19 vaccine. Produced via immunoSEQ multiplex PCR; TCRdb's table is partial and in-frame only. The sample consists of 100,000 to 150,000 clones, just over 85% of them appearing once. This sample comprised peripheral blood, obtained on day 0 of AZD1222 vaccination. The receptors shown here come from an adult in good health.

This clone has a handful of counts. V gene TRBV7-2 combines with J gene TRBJ1-2; D may be TRBD1 (5 bases). The V gene's germline CDR1 is SGHTA and CDR2 FQGNSA. Trimming took off 4 bases at V and 1 base at J, with 10 bases between the two ends. The CDR3 runs to 14 residues. The CDR3 region is CASSWDGNNYGYTF. The CDR3, as DNA: TGTGCCAGCAGCTGGGACGGGAATAACTATGGCTACACCTTC. Using reference TRBV7-2 and TRBJ1-2 for the parts outside the CDR3, the full variable domain is GAGVSQSPSNKVTEKGKDVELRCDPISGHTALYWYRQSLGQGLEFLIYFQGNSAPDKSGLPSDRFSAERTGGSVSTLTIQRTQQEDSAVYLCASSWDGNNYGYTFGSGTRLTVV.

The chain has TRBV5-1 and TRBJ2-7; 7 bases map to TRBD2. V was pared by 4 bases and J by 6 bases, with 10 bases of the junction left unmatched. Germline assignment: CDR1 SGHRS and CDR2 YFSETQ. CDR3 size: 14 residues. This CDR3 reads CASSLGTTSPEQYF. Written as DNA, the CDR3 is TGCGCCAGCAGCCTCGGGACTACCTCCCCCGAGCAGTACTTC.

The chain is built from TRBV11-2 and TRBJ2-1; 8 bases line up with TRBD2. V lost 0 bases to trimming and J lost 6 bases; unmatched junction nucleotides: 4. This CDR3 spans 15 amino acids. Germline loops: CDR1 SGHAT, CDR2 FQNNGV. The CDR3 is CASSLDAGGSNEQFF. The CDR3 DNA follows: TGTGCCAGCAGCTTAGACGCGGGGGGAAGCAATGAGCAGTTCTTC.

This clone was recorded only once. The CDR3 nucleotides are TGTGCCACCTCCGAGGGGGGAGCTAATGAAAAACTGTTTTTT. Its protein is CATSEGGANEKLFF. The rearrangement links TRBV10-3 to TRBJ1-4, with D possibly being TRBD1 (6 bases). The CDR3 sequence is 14 residues long. The germline CDR1 and CDR2 sequences are ENHRY and SYGVKD. V lost 10 bases, J lost 3 bases, and 15 bases lay in between.

V gene TRBV19 combines with J gene TRBJ2-1, with D perhaps matching TRBD1 (7 bases). The CDR3 has 13 amino acids. The V gene's germline CDR1 is LNHDA and CDR2 SQIVND (reference sequence). The V and J ends lost 3 bases and 9 bases respectively, with 12 bases between them. In nucleotides, the CDR3 is TGTGCCAGTAGTATCCTGCAGGGGGGTGAGCAGTTCTTC. This gives the protein CASSILQGGEQFF.

The CDR3 spells CASSPPGTNSPLHF. CDR3 sequence (DNA): TGTGCCAGCAGTCCCCCAGGAACCAATTCACCCCTCCACTTT. The genes are TRBV28 and TRBJ1-6; D remains ambiguous. Germline V gene sequence: CDR1 MDHEN, CDR2 SYDVKM. V gave up 5 bases and J gave up 7 bases, with 12 bases separating them. The CDR3 loop spans 14 amino acids.

This chain connects TRBV7-2 to TRBJ2-5; 8 bases line up with TRBD1. The CDR3 is 14 residues long. V lost 2 bases, J lost 5 bases, and 4 bases stayed unmatched. Germline V gives CDR1 SGHTA, CDR2 FQGNSA. The CDR3 protein is CASSLQGQAETQYF. CDR3 DNA sequence: TGTGCCAGCAGCTTACAGGGACAGGCCGAGACCCAGTACTTC.

V is TRBV14 and J is TRBJ2-5; TRBD1 agrees at 7 bases. The CDR3 has 14 residues. The germline gives CDR1 SGHDN, CDR2 FVKESK. V was pared by 3 bases and J by 2 bases, with 3 bases of the junction left unmatched. CDR3 DNA sequence: TGTGCCAGCAGCCATTGGGACAGTCAAGAGACCCAGTACTTC. It encodes CASSHWDSQETQYF.

This clone was seen just once. The chain links TRBV9 to TRBJ2-5, with D maybe TRBD1 (5 bases). Trimming took off 2 bases at V and 5 bases at J, with 16 bases between the two ends. There are 15 residues in the CDR3. The germline V gene encodes CDR1 SGDLS and CDR2 YYNGEE. The CDR3 DNA reads TGTGCCAGCAGCGTGGGATGGGGCAAAGGGGAGACCCAGTACTTC. Translating it yields CASSVGWGKGETQYF.

This clone appeared a single time. This chain links TRBV6-2 or TRBV6-3 with TRBJ1-4, with D unresolved. Per the germline V gene, CDR1 is MNHEY and CDR2 is SVGEGT. Trimming left V 2 bases short and J 8 bases short, with 15 bases between. CDR3 length: 15 amino acids. The CDR3 sequence is CASSYRPAKEEKLFF. As DNA, the CDR3 is TGTGCCAGCAGTTACCGGCCGGCGAAGGAAGAAAAACTGTTTTTT.

The J gene is TRBJ1-1, the V gene TRBV5-8; D unresolved. This CDR3 contains 14 residues. Germline CDR1 is SGHTS and CDR2 is YDEGEE. Trimming pared 1 base from V and 0 bases from J, leaving 7 bases between. The CDR3 reads CASSLKRVNTEAFF. Written as DNA, the CDR3 is TGTGCCAGCAGCTTGAAACGGGTGAACACTGAAGCTTTCTTT.

The chain links TRBV18 to TRBJ1-6; possible D gene TRBD1, 6 bases. CDR1 KGHSH and CDR2 LQKENI come from the germline V gene. CDR3 length: 16 residues. Trimming left V 3 bases short and J 7 bases short, with 16 bases between. The CDR3 loop is CASSPLRAGENSPLHF. The DNA for the CDR3 is TGTGCCAGCTCACCTCTCCGGGCAGGGGAAAATTCACCCCTCCACTTT.

CDR3 sequence reads: CASSPQEDQPQHF. The CDR3 DNA sequence: TGTGCCAGCAGCCCACAGGAGGATCAGCCCCAGCATTTT. The rearrangement uses TRBV7-9 and TRBJ1-5, with a weak D call TRBD1 (5 bases). Deletions cut 5 bases from V and 5 bases from J, with 10 bases between. This CDR3 contains 13 residues. CDR1 and CDR2 from the germline V gene are SEHNR and FQNEAQ (reference sequence).

This clone has just one count. The rearrangement links TRBV6-4 to TRBJ2-1; 10 bases line up with TRBD2. V shed 5 bases, J shed 6 bases, and the junction held 7 bases outside the gene matches. The CDR3 has 15 residues. Germline CDR1 and CDR2: MRHNA and SNTAGT. The CDR3 protein is CASSRSGGAFNEQFF. In DNA form, the CDR3 reads TGTGCCAGCAGTCGGAGCGGGGGGGCCTTCAATGAGCAGTTCTTC.

CDR3 DNA sequence: TGTGCCAGCAGCTTCTGGACTAGCTTCACAGATACGCAGTATTTT. As protein: CASSFWTSFTDTQYF. This chain uses TRBV7-9 with TRBJ2-3, with 8 bases that match TRBD2. The CDR3 consists of 15 residues. V dropped 3 bases and J dropped 2; count of bases not matched to a gene: 4. Germline lookup yields CDR1 SEHNR and CDR2 FQNEAQ (reference sequence).

The chain joins TRBV29-1 to TRBJ1-2; TRBD1 might be the D (5 bases). Germline CDR1 is SQVTM and CDR2 is ANQGSEA. V lost 4 bases and J 4 bases, leaving 10 bases between the germline ends. This CDR3 contains 12 residues. The CDR3 DNA is TGCAGCGTTGGTGGGACTTCCTATGGCTACACCTTC. Protein: CSVGGTSYGYTF. Drawing the rest from reference TRBV29-1 and TRBJ1-2, the complete variable domain is SAVISQKPSRDICQRGTSLTIQCQVDSQVTMMFWYRQQPGQSLTLIATANQGSEATYESGFVIDKFPISRPNLTFSTLTVSNMSPEDSSIYLCSVGGTSYGYTFGSGTRLTVV.

The CDR3 reads CASSSGGRVTEAFF. CDR3 coding DNA: TGCGCCAGCAGTTCAGGGGGCCGCGTCACTGAAGCTTTCTTT. The chain uses TRBV5-1 and TRBJ1-1, with 8 bases matching TRBD1. CDR1 and CDR2 from the germline V gene are SGHRS and YFSETQ. Trimming at V came to 5 bases and at J to 4 bases, leaving 7 bases not matched to a gene. CDR3 size: 14 residues. Drawing the rest from reference TRBV5-1 and TRBJ1-1, the complete variable domain is KAGVTQTPRYLIKTRGQQVTLSCSPISGHRSVSWYQQTPGQGLQFLFEYFSETQRNKGNFPGRFSGRQFSNSRSEMNVSTLELGDSALYLCASSSGGRVTEAFFGQGTRLTVV.

The chain is built from TRBV27 and TRBJ1-5; unclear D gene. Deletions cut 2 bases from V and 0 bases from J, with 5 bases between. Germline CDR1 is MNHEY and CDR2 is SMNVEV (reference sequence). The CDR3 is 14 residues long. CDR3 protein: CASSLLDSNQPQHF. CDR3 DNA: TGTGCCAGCAGTTTACTAGATAGCAATCAGCCCCAGCATTTT.